This T cell receptor beta chain was profiled in a study of blood T cell repertoires in COVID-19. Overall study context: Donors in the United States, Italy and Spain gave samples during acute or convalescent COVID-19.

In the authors' workflow: Estimation of nucleated cell counts relied on the amplification of reference gene primers. Sequencing was performed with immunoSEQ multiplex PCR; in TCRdb, only in-frame clones are kept and a portion is missing. V, J and clone size reflect that table, while D and trimming were determined from the DNA. The sample has approximately 24,000 clones; 80% to 90% are singletons. Looked up from germline, CDR1 is ENHRY and CDR2 is SYGVKD. The germline V and J ends were trimmed by 6 bases and 2 bases, with 32 bases remaining between them. CDR3 length: 21 amino acids. The J gene is TRBJ1-3, the V gene TRBV10-3; tentative D call: TRBD1 (6 bases). Specimen: peripheral blood. This sequence was found in a man between 65 and 85 years old with acute or convalescent COVID-19. The CDR3 region is CAIRTDGSRTDNLGPGNTIYF. In nucleotides, the CDR3 is TGTGCCATCAGAACGGATGGAAGTAGGACAGACAACCTGGGGCCTGGAAACACCATATATTTT.